The 17 T cell receptor beta chains presented below share a single source sample, sequenced in a study of cytomegalovirus exposure and HLA in healthy donors. Researchers ran the PCR with 60 Vbeta and 13 Jbeta primers. TCRdb's copy holds only in-frame clones and misses some; the assay was immunoSEQ multiplex PCR. The sample lists 100,000 or so clones, approximately 70% occurring once. The sequenced sample consisted of PBMCs. These receptors were collected from a man younger than 40 in good health and CMV-seronegative.

The chain links TRBV19 to TRBJ1-4; D ambiguous. The CDR3 has 13 amino acids. Germline CDR1 reads LNHDA; CDR2 reads SQIVND (reference sequence). The V end lost 4 bases, the J end lost 6 bases, and 9 bases lay between the germline ends. The CDR3 spells CASSTEGYEKLFF. The CDR3 DNA reads TGTGCCAGTAGTACCGAGGGATATGAAAAACTGTTTTTT.

This clone was seen a few times. The chain has TRBV6-5 and TRBJ2-7; perhaps TRBD2 as D (6 bases). This CDR3 spans 13 amino acids. The V gene's germline CDR1 is MNHEY and CDR2 SVGAGI. V lost 8 bases and J 6 bases, leaving 17 bases between the germline ends. The CDR3 sequence: CASGGGVSREQYF. The DNA of the CDR3 is TGTGCCAGCGGAGGCGGGGTCTCACGCGAGCAGTACTTC.

The chain recombines TRBV25-1 with TRBJ1-1; D is perhaps TRBD1 (5 bases). The ends were cut back, 4 bases at V and 6 bases at J, with 6 bases in the middle. Germline V CDR1 and CDR2: MGHDK, SYGVNS. The CDR3 loop spans 11 amino acids. The CDR3 DNA sequence: TGTGCCAGCAGTGCAGGGCCTGAAGCTTTCTTT. It encodes CASSAGPEAFF.

Written as DNA, the CDR3 is TGTGCCAGCAGCTTGGGCGCCCCGTCTAATAAGTATGGCTACACCTTC. Its protein is CASSLGAPSNKYGYTF. V usage is TRBV7-2 and J usage is TRBJ1-2, with D unclear. The germline V and J ends were trimmed by 3 bases and 5 bases, with 19 bases remaining between them. The germline V gene has CDR1 SGHTA and CDR2 FQGNSA. This CDR3 has 16 amino acids.

The V and J genes are TRBV6-6 and TRBJ1-2, with no clear D. Germline CDR1 reads MNHNY; CDR2 reads SVGAGI (reference sequence). The V end lost 2 bases, the J end lost 4 bases, and 14 bases lay between the germline ends. This CDR3 comprises 15 residues. For the CDR3, the DNA is TGTGCCAGCAGTTACGAGGTTCCTGCCTTCTATGGCTACACCTTC. Amino acid sequence: CASSYEVPAFYGYTF.

The chain is built from TRBV6-6 and TRBJ1-2; D is possibly TRBD1 (6 bases). The germline V gene encodes CDR1 MNHNY and CDR2 SVGAGI (reference sequence). V gave up 7 bases and J gave up 8 bases, with 17 bases separating them. The CDR3 contains 13 residues. As DNA, the CDR3 is TGTGCCAGCACCCAACGAGGGGACAACGGCTACACCTTC. Its translation is CASTQRGDNGYTF.

Concerning this clone itself: The junction does not match germline at one end; this may be a read error. The sample carries other DNA sequences with the same CDR3. The chain employs TRBV14 and TRBJ1-4; 11 bases fit TRBD1. The CDR3 has 17 amino acids. CDR1 SGHDN and CDR2 FVKESK come from the germline V gene. CDR3 coding DNA: TGTGCCAGTAGCCCCCGGGACAGGGGGATCTCAAAGGAAAAACTGTTTTTT. Its translation: CASSPRDRGISKEKLFF.

A note on this clone: At one end, the junction sequence differs from germline, possibly due to a read error. The chain links TRBV7-9 to TRBJ2-1; possibly TRBD1 for D (6 bases). The CDR3 length is 16 residues. CDR1 SEHNR and CDR2 FQNEAQ come from the germline V gene (reference sequence). CDR3 bases: TGTTCCAGCAGCTTAGTTCCGGGGCAGGGGAACAATGAGCAGTTCTTC. This translates into CSSSLVPGQGNNEQFF.

The chain employs TRBV5-4 and TRBJ2-3; 8 bases align to TRBD2. V shed 4 bases, J shed 0 bases, and the junction held 7 bases outside the gene matches. The CDR3 extends over 16 amino acids. From germline, CDR1 is SGHNT and CDR2 YYREEE (reference sequence). The CDR3 loop is CASSPGLAQSTDTQYF. The CDR3 nucleotides read TGTGCCAGCAGCCCAGGACTAGCCCAAAGCACAGATACGCAGTATTTT.

The CDR3 nucleotides are TGTGCCAGCAAGCGGGCCGCGATCTTCTCCTACAATGAGCAGTTCTTC. Translation: CASKRAAIFSYNEQFF. The rearrangement uses TRBV28 and TRBJ2-1, with D maybe TRBD2 (6 bases). Germline V gene sequence: CDR1 MDHEN, CDR2 SYDVKM. The V end was cut by 7 bases, the J end by 0 bases, with 16 bases between. The length of the CDR3 is 16 residues.

A word on this clone: A read error may produce the germline difference seen at one junction end. This chain connects TRBV30 to TRBJ2-4, with D possibly being TRBD1 (6 bases). The CDR3 length is 17 residues. Germline CDR1 is GTSNPN and CDR2 is SVGIG (reference sequence). The CDR3 coding sequence is TGTGCCTGGAGTCGGGCTGGGGGCCCAGGCCCCAAAAACAGTCAGTACTTC. This translates into CAWSRAGGPGPKNSQYF.

In this sample, this clone turned up once. The chain joins TRBV7-9 to TRBJ2-2, with 10 bases matching TRBD2. The trim removed 5 bases at V and 5 bases at J, leaving 8 bases unmatched. Germline CDR1 is SEHNR and CDR2 is FQNEAQ (reference sequence). The CDR3 is 16 amino acids. The chain's CDR3 is CASSPRTSGRTGELFF. The CDR3 coding sequence is TGTGCCAGCAGCCCGAGGACTAGCGGTAGAACCGGGGAGCTGTTTTTT.

CDR3 in amino acids: CASSEKGSGGLPRGYTF. CDR3 nucleotides: TGTGCCAGCAGTGAAAAGGGGTCGGGGGGGCTCCCGAGGGGCTACACCTTC. The chain combines TRBV6-1 with TRBJ1-2; TRBD1 might be the D (6 bases). V gave up 2 bases and J gave up 8 bases, with 24 bases separating them. The CDR3 extends over 17 amino acids. The V gene's germline CDR1 is MNHNS and CDR2 SASEGT.

The CDR3 here is CASTVGGRGNTEAFF. CDR3 DNA sequence: TGTGCCAGCACCGTGGGAGGAAGGGGCAACACTGAAGCTTTCTTT. The chain employs TRBV5-4 and TRBJ1-1; D is perhaps TRBD1 (5 bases). CDR3 length: 15 residues. Per the germline V gene, CDR1 is SGHNT and CDR2 is YYREEE (reference sequence). The V and J ends lost 6 bases and 2 bases respectively, with 17 bases between them.

The genes are TRBV14 and TRBJ1-1, with TRBD1 identical over 7 bases. The CDR3 is 17 residues long. The V segment lost 3 bases and the J segment 0 bases; nucleotides outside the gene matches: 10. CDR1 is SGHDN, CDR2 FVKESK, per germline. The CDR3 nucleotides read TGTGCCAGCAGCCAGTGGGACAGCCGGATCATGAACACTGAAGCTTTCTTT. Translated, it gives CASSQWDSRIMNTEAFF.

The genes are TRBV28 and TRBJ2-7, with 8 positions matching TRBD2. The CDR3 runs to 16 residues. Germline values: CDR1 MDHEN, CDR2 SYDVKM. V was pared by 6 bases and J by 6 bases, with 16 bases of the junction left unmatched. The CDR3 nucleotides are TGTGCCAGCAGCCAAAGGCCGGGGGGGCCAAGGAGCGAGCAGTACTTC. Amino acids: CASSQRPGGPRSEQYF.

This rearrangement joins TRBV7-3 to TRBJ2-1; 12 positions match TRBD2. This CDR3 comprises 15 residues. The germline CDR1 and CDR2 sequences are SGHTA and FQGTGA. The trim removed 1 base at V and 7 bases at J, leaving 2 bases unmatched. The CDR3 loop reads CASSLMGLAGNEQFF. CDR3 coding DNA: TGTGCCAGCAGCTTAATGGGACTAGCGGGTAATGAGCAGTTCTTC.